Listed below are T cell receptor beta chains from one sample, sequenced in a study of CD8+CD57+ T cells in acquired aplastic anemia. TCRdb re-called the reads with MiXCR, one entry per CDR3 protein. The sample holds about 200,000 distinct CDR3 sequences, 50% to 70% seen once. Sequenced sample: sorted CD4+, CD8+, or CD8+CD57+ T cells (not recorded which) from PBMCs. The receptor source for this set is a human donor with aplastic anemia. Both conserved end residues are part of each CDR3. D genes are given only for firm matches. Not all rows give a size; the values are once, few, many and, for expanded clones, a class.

clone_size,v_call,j_call,d_call,cdr3_nt,cdr3_aa
few,TRBV29-1,TRBJ2-7,NA,TGCAGCGTTGAAGGTCAGGGTATCAACGAGCAGTACTTC,CSVEGQGINEQYF
NA,TRBV5-1,TRBJ2-7,TRBD2,TGCGCCAGCAGTGCGGGACTAGAAACCAAAAGGGGGTACGAGCAGTACTTC,CASSAGLETKRGYEQYF
NA,TRBV9,TRBJ2-7,NA,TGTGCCAGCAGCATCACCGGGACCCACTACGAGCAGTACTTC,CASSITGTHYEQYF
NA,TRBV7-9,TRBJ2-6,NA,TGTGCCAGCAGCTCTTTGGGACCGGGGTTCAGACGTGGGGCCAACGTCCTGACTTTC,CASSSLGPGFRRGANVLTF
many,TRBV5-1,TRBJ2-7,TRBD2,TGCGCCAGCAGCTTGGGGGAGGGTTACTCCTACGAGCAGTACTTC,CASSLGEGYSYEQYF
many,TRBV5-1,TRBJ2-1,NA,TGCGCCAGCAGCTTGTTATACGTCGGGGTGGGTGAGCAGTTCTTC,CASSLLYVGVGEQFF
few,TRBV20-1,TRBJ2-5,NA,TGCAGTGCTACCGGTTCGAAGGGGCGGCAAGAGACCCAGTACTTC,CSATGSKGRQETQYF
NA,TRBV15,TRBJ2-2,TRBD1,TGTGCCACCAGCAGAGGCAGACAGGGGGCGACCGGGGAGCTGTTTTTT,CATSRGRQGATGELFF
NA,TRBV9,TRBJ2-5,NA,TGTGCCAGCAGCGTAGGGACTACGGAGACCCAGTACTTC,CASSVGTTETQYF
few,TRBV24-1,TRBJ2-1,NA,TGTGCCAGCGGGCCTCCCGATAACAATGAGCAGTTCTTC,CASGPPDNNEQFF
many,TRBV6-5,TRBJ2-3,NA,TGTGCCAGCAGTTCTAGCAATCCGTATACGCAGTATTTT,CASSSSNPYTQYF
NA,TRBV15,TRBJ2-7,TRBD1,TGTGCCACCAGCAGATGGGACAGCGGCTACGAGCAGTACTTC,CATSRWDSGYEQYF
NA,TRBV7-9,TRBJ2-3,TRBD2,TGTGCCAGCAGTGCTGGACTAGCGGGAGTTGATACGCAGTATTTT,CASSAGLAGVDTQYF
NA,TRBV5-1,TRBJ2-1,NA,TGCGCCAGCAGCTCTGCCCAGGGTTATGAGCAGTTCTTC,CASSSAQGYEQFF
many,TRBV6-5,TRBJ2-1,NA,TGTGCCAGCAGTTACATCGGCCACAATGAGCAGTTCTTC,CASSYIGHNEQFF
NA,TRBV5-1,TRBJ2-5,NA,TGCGCCAGCAGCTTTGGACACGGTGGGGAGACCCAGTACTTC,CASSFGHGGETQYF
NA,TRBV27,TRBJ2-7,NA,TGTGCCAGCAGTTTTGTGGGGGGGCCGGGCGAGCAGTACTTC,CASSFVGGPGEQYF
once,TRBV25-1,TRBJ2-3,TRBD1,TGTGCCAGCAGGGACAGGCTCACAGATACGCAGTATTTT,CASRDRLTDTQYF
NA,TRBV24-1,TRBJ1-1,NA,TGTGCCACCAGTGATAGAGACACTGAAGCTTTCTTT,CATSDRDTEAFF
once,TRBV20-1,TRBJ2-7,NA,TGCAGTGCTACCGCACTAGCTCGCTCCTACGAGCAGTACTTC,CSATALARSYEQYF
few,TRBV11-2,TRBJ2-1,NA,TGTGCCAGCAGCTTAGCGGGCAGTGAGCAGTTCTTC,CASSLAGSEQFF
NA,TRBV5-1,TRBJ1-2,TRBD1,TGCGCCAGCAGCAATACAGGGACAGCTAACTATGGCTACACCTTC,CASSNTGTANYGYTF
NA,TRBV20-1,TRBJ2-7,TRBD2,TGCAGTGCTGAGGGAACTAGCGGGAGTGCGTACGAGCAGTACTTC,CSAEGTSGSAYEQYF